This T cell receptor (beta chain) appears in the sequencing data of a study of cytotoxic CD8 clonotypes in ibrutinib-treated CLL. The protocol was immunoSEQ multiplex PCR, while the TCRdb copy is restricted to in-frame clones and leaves out a portion. The sample consists of under 300,000 clones, approximately 76% of them appearing once. The V gene end was trimmed by 5 bases and the J gene end by 7 bases; junction bases not matched to a gene: 10. Germline lookup yields CDR1 SGHAT and CDR2 FQNNGV. The CDR3 runs 15 residues. The sample was PBMCs, taken at disease progression, from a patient treated with ibrutinib. The gene calls are TRBV11-2 and TRBJ1-2; 10 bases line up with TRBD1. This receptor was obtained from a human donor with chronic lymphocytic leukemia. CDR3 nucleotides: TGTGCCAGCAGCCCGGGACAGGGGTTAATCTTTGGCTACACCTTC. It translates to CASSPGQGLIFGYTF.